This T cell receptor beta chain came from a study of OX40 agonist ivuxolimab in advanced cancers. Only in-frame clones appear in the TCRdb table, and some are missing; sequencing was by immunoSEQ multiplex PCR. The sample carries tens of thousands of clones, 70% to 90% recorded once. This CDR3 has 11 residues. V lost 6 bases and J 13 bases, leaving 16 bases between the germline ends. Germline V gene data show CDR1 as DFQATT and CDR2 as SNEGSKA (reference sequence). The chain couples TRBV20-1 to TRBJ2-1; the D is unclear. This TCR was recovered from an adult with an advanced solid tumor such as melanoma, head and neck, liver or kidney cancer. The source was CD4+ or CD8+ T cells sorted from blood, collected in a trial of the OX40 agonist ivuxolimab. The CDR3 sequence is CSASPDENQFF. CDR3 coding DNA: TGCAGTGCGAGTCCGGACGAAAATCAGTTCTTC.